This T cell receptor (beta chain) was captured by sequencing in a study of blood T cell repertoires in COVID-19. Study in general: From the United States, Italy and Spain came samples of acute and convalescent COVID-19. PBMCs, B-cell-depleted T cells, or T cells provided the cDNA or gDNA that made up the material.

Assay: immunoSEQ multiplex PCR; the TCRdb copy retains only in-frame clones and omits some. The data hold 150,000 to 200,000 clones, with roughly 77% observed a single time. The CDR3 sequence is 14 residues long. Germline V gene sequence: CDR1 MNHEY, CDR2 SVGAGI. J was trimmed by 6 bases and V by 5 bases; bases with no gene match: 6. This clone is a singleton in its sample. The V gene is TRBV6-5, the J gene TRBJ2-1, with TRBD1 identical over 8 bases. What was sequenced was peripheral blood. This clonotype originated in a human donor in a cohort sampled during active COVID-19. CDR3 sequence (DNA): TGTGCCAGCAGTCTGGACAGGGTGGTCAATGAGCAGTTCTTC. Its translation: CASSLDRVVNEQFF.